Following are 2 T cell receptor beta chains from one sample sequenced in a study of blood T cell repertoires in COVID-19. Generated by immunoSEQ multiplex PCR, the TCRdb table keeps only in-frame clones and is missing some. The sample yields 55,000 to 90,000 clones, about nine tenths seen once. Input material: peripheral blood. The receptor source for this set is a human donor with active COVID-19. The donor label of this sample is uncertain.

The chain couples TRBV6-5 to TRBJ1-4; 8 bases are shared with TRBD1. Trimming took 6 bases from V and 5 from J; bases not matched to a gene: 8. Looked up from germline, CDR1 is MNHEY and CDR2 is SVGAGI. The CDR3 runs to 15 residues. This CDR3 reads CASRQNRGGNEKLFF. The CDR3 DNA reads as TGTGCCAGCAGACAGAACAGGGGGGGAAATGAAAAACTGTTTTTT.

This chain uses TRBV29-1 with TRBJ1-1; D unclear. CDR1 and CDR2 (germline): SQVTM, ANQGSEA. Trimming took 0 bases from V and 3 from J, leaving 5 bases between them. This CDR3 region has 12 residues. CDR3 DNA: TGCAGCGTTGAAGATAGCCACACTGAAGCTTTCTTT. It translates to CSVEDSHTEAFF. The full variable domain, with the rest looked up from reference TRBV29-1 and TRBJ1-1, is SAVISQKPSRDICQRGTSLTIQCQVDSQVTMMFWYRQQPGQSLTLIATANQGSEATYESGFVIDKFPISRPNLTFSTLTVSNMSPEDSSIYLCSVEDSHTEAFFGQGTRLTVV.